These 23 T cell receptor beta chains were all obtained from the same sample, sequenced in a study of blood T cell repertoires in COVID-19. Only in-frame clones appear in the TCRdb table, and some are missing; sequencing was by immunoSEQ multiplex PCR. The sample holds some 350,000 clones, over 75% seen once. Sequences were obtained from PBMCs or T cells enriched from blood (not recorded which). The receptors here all came from a man aged 18 to 30 who had recovered from COVID-19.

As for this clone: At one of its ends the junction is not consistent with the germline gene, which may arise from a read error. V is TRBV6-1 and J is TRBJ1-6; D call uncertain. The CDR3 length is 11 residues. Germline V gives CDR1 MNHNS, CDR2 SASEGT. This CDR3 reads CASSDEISPVF. The CDR3 DNA is TGTGCCAGCAGTGACGAGATAAGCCCCGTCTTT.

The J gene is TRBJ2-2, the V gene TRBV28, with 11 bases fitting TRBD1. Germline V gene sequence: CDR1 MDHEN, CDR2 SYDVKM. V was clipped by 11 bases and J by 6 bases; unmatched bases: 11. The CDR3 extends over 15 amino acids. This CDR3 reads CAVVGQGALAGELFF. As DNA, the CDR3 is TGTGCCGTTGTTGGACAGGGGGCTTTGGCCGGGGAGCTGTTTTTT.

This clone has only a few counts. Other DNA sequences in the same sample also yield this CDR3. V is TRBV28 and J is TRBJ2-7, with 9 bases fitting TRBD1. With 2 bases clipped from V and 3 bases from J, the junction kept 2 bases outside the gene matches. CDR1 and CDR2 (germline): MDHEN, SYDVKM. The CDR3 is 14 amino acids. CDR3 sequence reads: CASSLGQGLYEQYF. CDR3 sequence (DNA): TGTGCCAGCAGTTTAGGACAGGGGCTCTACGAGCAGTACTTC.

The chain employs TRBV16 and TRBJ1-2; possible D gene TRBD1, 6 bases. CDR1 KGHSY and CDR2 FQNENV come from the germline V gene. The CDR3 has 16 amino acids. Between the trimmed V and J ends, which lost 3 bases and 7 bases, there was a span of 21 bases. The CDR3 loop is CASSQLDSEGSSGYTF. CDR3 sequence (DNA): TGTGCCAGCAGCCAGCTGGACAGTGAAGGTTCGTCTGGCTACACCTTC.

J is TRBJ2-2 and V is TRBV28; TRBD2 aligns across 13 bases. The CDR3 is 19 residues long. J lost 1 base, V lost 3 bases, and 8 bases had no gene match. The germline V gene has CDR1 MDHEN and CDR2 SYDVKM. This chain's CDR3 is CASSFGGLAGYWNTGELFF. As DNA, the CDR3 is TGTGCCAGCAGTTTTGGGGGACTAGCGGGATATTGGAACACCGGGGAGCTGTTTTTT.

The gene calls are TRBV7-2 and TRBJ1-1; D unresolved. V gave up 3 bases and J gave up 1 base, with 18 bases separating them. CDR1 is SGHTA and CDR2 is FQGNSA in the germline V gene. The CDR3 runs to 17 residues. The CDR3 is CASSFRPALRRNTEAFF. For the CDR3, the DNA is TGTGCCAGCAGCTTTCGCCCGGCACTAAGGCGGAACACTGAAGCTTTCTTT.

The J gene is TRBJ2-1, the V gene TRBV7-6; possible D gene TRBD1, 5 bases. Trimming shortened V by 6 bases and J by 7 bases, and 13 bases separated the two germline ends. This CDR3 has 13 amino acids. In germline, CDR1 is SGHVS, CDR2 FNYEAQ. CDR3 amino acids: CASSLTGGNEQFF. The CDR3 DNA sequence: TGTGCCAGCAGTCTAACAGGCGGTAATGAGCAGTTCTTC. The full variable domain, its missing parts supplied by reference TRBV7-6 and TRBJ2-1, is GAGVSQSPRYKVTKRGQDVALRCDPISGHVSLYWYRQALGQGPEFLTYFNYEAQQDKSGLPNDRFSAERPEGSISTLTIQRTEQRDSAMYRCASSLTGGNEQFFGPGTRLTVL.

The chain combines TRBV5-5 with TRBJ1-2; maybe TRBD1 (6 bases). In germline, CDR1 is SGHKS, CDR2 YYEKEE (reference sequence). The CDR3 consists of 14 residues. V dropped 0 bases and J dropped 3 bases, with 9 bases sitting between them. The CDR3 loop is CASSLEGDDYGYTF. CDR3 nucleotides: TGTGCCAGCAGCTTGGAGGGGGATGACTATGGCTACACCTTC.

The chain has TRBV9 and TRBJ2-1, with a weak D call TRBD2 (6 bases). Germline CDR1 SGDLS, CDR2 YYNGEE. CDR3 length equals 18 residues. V shed 0 bases and J shed 4 bases, with 20 bases lying between them. CDR3 loop: CASSVEPRDWTKYNEQFF. CDR3 nucleotides: TGTGCCAGCAGCGTAGAACCTCGGGACTGGACCAAATACAATGAGCAGTTCTTC.

The CDR3 sequence: CASSWDRDTGGYTF. In DNA form, the CDR3 reads TGCGCCAGCAGTTGGGACAGGGATACGGGTGGCTACACCTTC. The chain is built from TRBV5-1 and TRBJ1-2, with 9 bases lining up with TRBD1. CDR1 is SGHRS, CDR2 YFSETQ, per germline. This CDR3 has 14 amino acids. Trimming took 5 bases from V and 7 from J; bases not matched to a gene: 9.

The chain carries TRBV10-3 and TRBJ1-5, with D possibly TRBD1 on 6 matching bases. The CDR3 is 15 amino acids. Germline V gives CDR1 ENHRY, CDR2 SYGVKD. Deletions cut 5 bases from V and 4 bases from J, with 15 bases between. This CDR3 reads CAISNRTVGNQPQHF. The DNA of the CDR3 is TGTGCCATCAGTAACCGGACAGTTGGAAATCAGCCCCAGCATTTT.

This chain uses TRBV5-4 with TRBJ1-2; the D gene is possibly TRBD1 (5 bases). This CDR3 has 14 residues. Trimming cost V 0 bases and J 8 bases, with 14 bases left between them. Germline V CDR1 and CDR2: SGHNT, YYREEE (reference sequence). The CDR3 DNA follows: TGTGCCAGCAGCTTGGCACAGGCCGTGGACGGCTACACCTTC. It specifies CASSLAQAVDGYTF.

The J gene is TRBJ1-1, the V gene TRBV5-1; maybe TRBD1 (6 bases). This CDR3 comprises 16 residues. The V and J ends lost 4 bases and 0 bases respectively, with 16 bases between them. The germline CDR1 and CDR2 sequences are SGHRS and YFSETQ. CDR3 nucleotide sequence: TGCGCCAGCAGCCCGAGACAGGTCAATTTGAACACTGAAGCTTTCTTT. Protein sequence: CASSPRQVNLNTEAFF. The full variable domain, in which reference TRBV5-1 and TRBJ1-1 provide the parts outside the CDR3, is KAGVTQTPRYLIKTRGQQVTLSCSPISGHRSVSWYQQTPGQGLQFLFEYFSETQRNKGNFPGRFSGRQFSNSRSEMNVSTLELGDSALYLCASSPRQVNLNTEAFFGQGTRLTVV.

This clone was counted only a few times. V is TRBV11-2 and J is TRBJ1-4; tentatively, D is TRBD1 (6 bases). The CDR3 contains 15 residues. Trimming removed 6 bases at V and 2 bases at J, with 13 bases between. The V gene's germline CDR1 is SGHAT and CDR2 FQNNGV. CDR3 DNA: TGTGCCAGCAGGAGCGGACAGAATACTAATGAAAAACTGTTTTTT. Its translation is CASRSGQNTNEKLFF.

The chain couples TRBV18 to TRBJ2-7; D might be TRBD1 (5 bases). The CDR3 is 16 residues long. The V end was cut by 2 bases, the J end by 2 bases, with 16 bases between. In germline, CDR1 is KGHSH, CDR2 LQKENI. The CDR3 reads CASSPTQGRPPYEQYF. CDR3 nucleotide sequence: TGTGCCAGCTCACCAACCCAGGGCCGACCGCCCTACGAGCAGTACTTC. Full variable domain (missing parts from reference TRBV18 and TRBJ2-7): NAGVMQNPRHLVRRRGQEARLRCSPMKGHSHVYWYRQLPEEGLKFMVYLQKENIIDESGMPKERFSAEFPKEGPSILRIQQVVRGDSAAYFCASSPTQGRPPYEQYFGPGTRLTVT.

In regard to this clone: Different DNA sequences within this sample yield the same CDR3. The rearrangement joins TRBV18 to TRBJ1-3, with TRBD1 matching over 11 bases. The length of the CDR3 is 16 residues. Germline CDR1 is KGHSH and CDR2 is LQKENI. V gave up 2 bases and J gave up 4 bases; unmatched junction bases: 4. CDR3 bases: TGTGCCAGCTCACCAGGACAGGGGGCAGGCGGAAACACCATATATTTT. Its protein is CASSPGQGAGGNTIYF.

This chain connects TRBV18 to TRBJ2-1; 10 bases match TRBD2. With V trimmed by 3 bases and J by 2 bases, 10 bases remained unmatched. Germline V gene data show CDR1 as KGHSH and CDR2 as LQKENI. The CDR3 has 18 amino acids. The CDR3 spells CASSPPQTSGSTYNEQFF. The CDR3 DNA is TGTGCCAGCTCACCCCCCCAGACTAGCGGGTCTACCTACAATGAGCAGTTCTTC.

This clone has just a few counts. The J gene is TRBJ2-1, the V gene TRBV11-1; D is uncertain. V was clipped by 1 base and J by 9 bases, with 7 bases between them. Germline V gene data show CDR1 as SGHAT and CDR2 as FQDESV (reference sequence). The CDR3 loop spans 12 amino acids. The CDR3: CASSLGGTEQFF. The DNA of the CDR3 is TGTGCCAGCAGCTTAGGCGGTACTGAGCAGTTCTTC.

The J gene is TRBJ2-7, the V gene TRBV5-6; TRBD1 might be the D (6 bases). The CDR3 sequence is 14 residues long. Per germline, CDR1 SGHDT and CDR2 YYEEEE. V lost 4 bases and J lost 2, with 13 bases in between. The CDR3 region has the DNA TGTGCCAGCAGCCTAGCAGGGGCGCCCTACGAGCAGTACTTC. Encoded protein: CASSLAGAPYEQYF.

The chain recombines TRBV28 with TRBJ1-2, with D uncertain. The CDR3 is 14 residues long. V lost 3 bases and J 5 bases, leaving 13 bases between the germline ends. Germline V CDR1 and CDR2: MDHEN, SYDVKM. The CDR3 bases are TGTGCCAGCAGTTTCAGTTCAGAACCTTATGGCTACACCTTC. Protein: CASSFSSEPYGYTF.

This clone was seen just once. CDR3 region: CASSRETSRRTEQFF. CDR3 DNA: TGCGCCAGCAGCCGGGAAACTAGCCGTCGTACGGAGCAGTTCTTC. The J gene is TRBJ2-1, the V gene TRBV5-1; TRBD2 is a possible D gene (6 bases). Germline V CDR1 and CDR2: SGHRS, YFSETQ. This CDR3 has 15 amino acids. The ends were cut back, 4 bases at V and 10 bases at J, with 21 bases in the middle.

This clone was seen a single time. The chain is built from TRBV19 and TRBJ1-2, with D possibly being TRBD1 (6 bases). CDR3 size: 14 residues. Trimming took 6 bases from V and 3 from J, leaving 14 bases between them. Looked up from germline, CDR1 is LNHDA and CDR2 is SQIVND (reference sequence). The CDR3 loop is CASRHGGRDYGYTF. The CDR3, as DNA: TGTGCCAGTAGGCACGGGGGGCGCGACTATGGCTACACCTTC.

V usage is TRBV15 and J usage is TRBJ1-4; D ambiguous. The CDR3 has 13 amino acids. Germline CDR1 and CDR2: LNHNV and YYDKDF (reference sequence). V was pared by 0 bases and J by 7 bases, with 6 bases between. DNA of the CDR3: TGTGCCACCAGCAGAGATAATATTGAAAAACTGTTTTTT. Its translation: CATSRDNIEKLFF.